This T cell receptor (beta chain) was documented in a study of OX40 agonist ivuxolimab in advanced cancers. Regarding the complete study: Ivuxolimab was a fully human IgG2 agonistic monoclonal antibody targeting the costimulatory receptor OX40 (CD134). Of the approximately 50 patients in dose escalation, some 19 had hepatocellular carcinoma, roughly 15 had melanoma, 9 had renal cell carcinoma and 9 had head and neck cancer. The point of sequencing TCRbeta in the periphery was to test whether ivuxolimab changed TCR sequence diversity and drove clonal T-cell expansion. In the dose-escalation cohort, 82.7% of patients were male, and the mean age was approximately 55 years, with a range of roughly 20 to 85. Intravenous ivuxolimab was administered to patients every 2 weeks at six dose levels: 0.01, 0.1, 0.3, 1.5, 3 and 10 mg/kg. The paper covers the monotherapy dose-escalation part of the phase I ivuxolimab trial, which included N ≈ 54 patients. Partial responses occurred in three dose-escalation patients, of whom one had hepatocellular carcinoma and two had cutaneous melanoma. Patients were allowed to have had prior anti-PD-1, anti-PD-L1 or anti-CTLA-4 therapy, and 30% to 40% of the dose-escalation patients had previously received checkpoint inhibitors.

V has 7 bases trimmed and J has 7 bases trimmed; junction bases matching no gene number 6. The germline V gene (reference sequence) provides CDR1 MNHEY and CDR2 SMNVEV. The CDR3 numbers 14 residues from cysteine through phenylalanine. Of the read, only the CDR3 DNA is kept; its 42 bases are in frame from base 1. The trial excluded patients who had a history of autoimmune disease or who were on systemic immunosuppression. In every dose cohort, peripheral blood was drawn for TCR sequencing at baseline, cycle 4 day 1, and cycle 7 day 1. Samples were obtained from an open-label, multicenter, first-in-human phase I dose-escalation trial of ivuxolimab. Adults with locally advanced or metastatic melanoma, renal cell carcinoma, hepatocellular carcinoma or head and neck squamous cell carcinoma were enrolled in the trial. CD4+ and CD8+ T cells were sorted separately from peripheral blood before TCR sequencing.

This clone was counted only a few times. The target of this receptor is not known. No per-base quality is available; no much larger clone lies one base away. Genomic DNA was isolated from the sorted cells so that the TCRbeta CDR3 region could be sequenced. TCRbeta CDR3 regions were sequenced using the immunoSEQ Assay. The immuneACCESS repertoire file appears here via TCRdb, limited to in-frame rearrangements. These files lack a portion of the clones; in checked studies, under half of the deficit traces to unresolved V genes, and the cause of the others is not known. The sample yields 80,000 or so clones; 85% to 90% were counted once. 2% to 2.5% of the sample comes from the top ten. The paper's findings and limits, for the study overall: After ivuxolimab, more expanded clones were found on average in CD8+ T cells than in CD4+ T cells. In the 0.1-3.0 mg/kg groups, partial responders had among the lowest normalized peripheral clonal expansion, particularly in CD8+ T cells. Which antigens the clonally expanded peripheral T cells were specific for was not determined. Low levels of normalized T-cell clonal expansion were also seen in some patients who did not respond. At doses from 0.1 to 3.0 mg/kg, clonal expansion was seen in both CD4+ and CD8+ blood T cells between baseline and week 6.

This material consisted of CD4+ or CD8+ T cells sorted from blood, taken in a trial of the OX40 agonist ivuxolimab. The receptor's source is an adult with an advanced solid tumor such as melanoma, head and neck, liver or kidney cancer. This sequence uses TRBV27 and TRBJ2-1; TRBD1 matches 11 bases in the middle. Here the CDR3 is given as CASTRDRGLNEQFF. The nucleotide sequence is given as TGTGCCAGCACTCGGGACAGGGGGTTGAATGAGCAGTTCTTC.